These T cell receptor beta chains were read from a single sample in a study of cytomegalovirus exposure and HLA in healthy donors. The table came from immunoSEQ multiplex PCR; TCRdb's copy has only in-frame clones and leaves some out. The table shows some 140,000 clones, with more than 75% occurring only once. Sequenced sample: PBMCs. These receptors all stem from a man aged 25 to 45 in good health and CMV-seronegative. Both conserved end residues are part of each CDR3. D genes are given only for firm matches. Some rows have no size entry. The others give once, few or many, or a class for an expanded clone.

>.|TRBV30|TRBD1|TRBJ1-2
TGTGCCTGGTCGTCCGGCGGACAGGGGAGGAATGGCTACACCTTC
CAWSSGGQGRNGYTF
>few|TRBV4-1|.|TRBJ1-1
TGCGCCAGCAGCCCAAGCTCCACTGCCGAAGCTTTCTTT
CASSPSSTAEAFF
>.|TRBV7-2|.|TRBJ2-2
TGTGCCAGCAGCTCAGGGTACACCGGGGAGCTGTTTTTT
CASSSGYTGELFF
>few|TRBV5-1|.|TRBJ1-3
TGCGCCAGCAGCTTGGCCGGGGGGTCTGGCGGAAACACCATATATTTT
CASSLAGGSGGNTIYF
>.|TRBV28|.|TRBJ1-3
TGTGCCAGCAGCAAGGGACACTCTGGAAACACCATATATTTT
CASSKGHSGNTIYF
>.|TRBV19|.|TRBJ2-2
TGTGCCACCGCAGCGCGGACCGGGGAGCTGTTTTTT
CATAARTGELFF
>once|TRBV18|TRBD2|TRBJ2-4
TGTGCCAGCTCACCACCTAGCGGGAGCGAAAACATTCAGTACTTC
CASSPPSGSENIQYF
>.|TRBV4-3|TRBD2|TRBJ2-3
TGCGCCAGCAGCCCGGGACTAGCGGGAGTAGGAGATACGCAGTATTTT
CASSPGLAGVGDTQYF
>.|TRBV19|.|TRBJ2-4
TGTGCCAGTAGTAGCCCAGGGGAGAAAAACATTCAGTACTTC
CASSSPGEKNIQYF
>.|TRBV2|TRBD2|TRBJ2-2
TGTGCCAGCAGTGAAGCGCGGCTAGCGGGAGTGGTCGGGGAGCTGTTTTTT
CASSEARLAGVVGELFF
>.|TRBV2|.|TRBJ1-6
TGTGCCAGCAGTGATTACAGGGCCCTCCACTTT
CASSDYRALHF
>.|TRBV7-9|.|TRBJ2-5
TGTGCCAGCAGCTTCACCCCGCGGGCAGAGACCCAGTACTTC
CASSFTPRAETQYF
>.|TRBV5-1|.|TRBJ2-5
TGCGCCAGCAGCTTGACGGGACAACAAGAGACCCAGTACTTC
CASSLTGQQETQYF
>.|TRBV28|.|TRBJ2-3
TGTGCCAGCAGTTTTTTGGCGGGGAAGGGGTATTTT
CASSFLAGKGYF
>.|TRBV10-2|.|TRBJ1-3
TGCGCCATCCGGATCCCAGGGGAAAGCTCTGGAAACACCATATATTTT
CAIRIPGESSGNTIYF
>.|TRBV7-8|.|TRBJ2-7
TGTGCCAGCAGCGCCGGAGGGTTCACCTACGAGCAGTACTTC
CASSAGGFTYEQYF
>.|TRBV6-1|.|TRBJ1-3
TGTGCCAGCAGTGAAGGATACGGGTTCGGAAACACCATATATTTT
CASSEGYGFGNTIYF
>few|TRBV5-6|TRBD1|TRBJ1-5
TGTGCTAGTCGACAGGGCCATCAGCCCCAGCATTTT
CASRQGHQPQHF
>.|TRBV29-1|.|TRBJ1-1
TGCAGCGCACGAGGGTGGCTTAACACTGAAGCTTTCTTT
CSARGWLNTEAFF
>.|TRBV7-2|TRBD2|TRBJ2-5
TGTGCCAGCAGCCCGAGTTCCGGGGGGTTGAAGACCCAGTACTTC
CASSPSSGGLKTQYF
>.|TRBV30|.|TRBJ1-1
TGTGCCTGGAGTCCTACCGCTGAAGCTTTCTTT
CAWSPTAEAFF
>.|TRBV9|TRBD2|TRBJ2-5
TGTGCCAGCAGCGCTAGCGGGAGGTACCAAGAGACCCAGTACTTC
CASSASGRYQETQYF
>.|TRBV6-5|TRBD1|TRBJ2-5
TGTGCCAGCAGTTACTCGACGGGACAGCTACAAGAGACCCAGTACTTC
CASSYSTGQLQETQYF
>.|TRBV29-1|TRBD2|TRBJ2-1
TGCAGCGTTGGTCGACCAGCGGGAGGGAATGAGCAGTTCTTC
CSVGRPAGGNEQFF
>.|TRBV5-1|TRBD1|TRBJ2-1
TGCGCCAGCATTCTAGGGACAGCCACCTACAATGAGCAGTTCTTC
CASILGTATYNEQFF
>.|TRBV13|.|TRBJ2-7
TGTGCCAGCAGCTTCCAGGGGGGACAGCACTCCTACGAGCAGTACTTC
CASSFQGGQHSYEQYF
>.|TRBV28|TRBD1|TRBJ1-1
TGTGCCAGCAGGCAGGACAGGACGAACACTGAAGCTTTCTTT
CASRQDRTNTEAFF
>.|TRBV6-6|TRBD1|TRBJ2-5
TGTGCCAGCAGTTACATCGGGACAGTCGAGACCCAGTACTTC
CASSYIGTVETQYF
>.|TRBV11-2|.|TRBJ2-7
TGTGCCAGCACGGCAGGTGATCCTTACGAGCAGTACTTC
CASTAGDPYEQYF
>.|TRBV18|.|TRBJ2-7
TGTGCCAGCTCACCAAGGGACAACCCCTCCTACGAGCAGTACTTC
CASSPRDNPSYEQYF
>.|TRBV20-1|TRBD2|TRBJ2-7
TGCAGTGCAGGGACTAGCTACGAGCAGTACTTC
CSAGTSYEQYF
>.|TRBV5-6|TRBD1|TRBJ2-1
TGTGCCAGCAGCTGGGGACAGGGGGCGTCCTACAATGAGCAGTTCTTC
CASSWGQGASYNEQFF
>.|TRBV18|.|TRBJ2-1
TGTGCCAGCTCACCAAACGCGGAGAGCTCCTACAATGAGCAGTTCTTC
CASSPNAESSYNEQFF
>.|TRBV5-6|.|TRBJ2-7
TGTGCCAGCAGCTTGGGGTGGGGGGTCGGGCAGTACTTC
CASSLGWGVGQYF
>.|TRBV2|TRBD2|TRBJ2-5
TGTGCCAGCAGCCGGGGGGACTTC
CASSRGDF
>.|TRBV28|.|TRBJ1-1
TGTGCCAGCAGTTTGGAGGACACTGAAGCTTTCTTT
CASSLEDTEAFF
>.|TRBV28|.|TRBJ1-5
TGTGCCAGCAGACCCCCCGTGCGGGCCCCCAAACAGCCCCAGCATTTT
CASRPPVRAPKQPQHF
>.|TRBV5-4|.|TRBJ2-7
TGTGCCAGCAGCGGAAGGAGCTCCTACGAGCAGTACTTC
CASSGRSSYEQYF
>.|TRBV11-2|TRBD1|TRBJ1-1
TGTGCCAGCAGCTCCCAAACGGACAGGAGGAGAGCTTTCTTT
CASSSQTDRRRAFF
>.|TRBV27|TRBD2|TRBJ2-7
TGTGCCAGCAGTTTCGTTTTGACTAGCGGATACGAGCAGTACTTC
CASSFVLTSGYEQYF
>.|TRBV11-2|TRBD1|TRBJ2-7
TGTGCCAGCAGCGGACAGGCGGACGAGCAGTACTTC
CASSGQADEQYF
>.|TRBV5-5|.|TRBJ2-5
TGTGCCAGCAGCTTGGCTATTCAAGAGACCCAGTACTTC
CASSLAIQETQYF
>.|TRBV5-4|.|TRBJ2-7
TGTGCCAGCAGCTTGGATCTTCTCCTCTACGAGCAGTACTTC
CASSLDLLLYEQYF
>.|TRBV19|TRBD2|TRBJ2-3
TGTGCCAGTAGTTTCACTAGCGGGAGGAGCACAGATACGCAGTATTTT
CASSFTSGRSTDTQYF
>.|TRBV28|TRBD2|TRBJ2-1
TGTGCCAGCAGTTTCTCGGGACTAGCCGATGAGCAGTTCTTC
CASSFSGLADEQFF
>.|TRBV6-6|TRBD2|TRBJ2-1
TGTGCCAGCAATCTAGTGCTAGCGGGAGTTGATGAGCAGTTCTTC
CASNLVLAGVDEQFF
>few|TRBV6-6|.|TRBJ2-2
TGTGCCAGCAGTACCGACTGGGACACCGGGGAGCTGTTTTTT
CASSTDWDTGELFF
>.|TRBV11-2|.|TRBJ2-7
TGTGCCAGCAGCTTAGATCCGGCCTACGAGCAGTACTTC
CASSLDPAYEQYF
>.|TRBV18|TRBD2|TRBJ2-1
TGTGCCAGCTCAACGGTTTCCGGACTAGCGGGAGGTGAGCAGTTCTTC
CASSTVSGLAGGEQFF
>.|TRBV15|TRBD2|TRBJ2-3
TGTGCCACCAGCAGAGATATAACGGGAGGGGTCACAGATACGCAGTATTTT
CATSRDITGGVTDTQYF
>.|TRBV9|.|TRBJ2-3
TGTGCCAGCAGCGTAGATGGGCTCACAGATACGCAGTATTTT
CASSVDGLTDTQYF
>.|TRBV18|TRBD2|TRBJ2-1
TGTGCCAGCTCACCGACCCTAGCGGGAGGGTACAATGAGCAGTTCTTC
CASSPTLAGGYNEQFF
>.|TRBV7-2|TRBD2|TRBJ2-3
TGTGCCAGCAGCTTAAGTAGCGGGAGGAGCACAGATACGCAGTATTTT
CASSLSSGRSTDTQYF
>.|TRBV25-1|TRBD1|TRBJ2-2
TGTGCCAGCAGTGGACAGGGGAACACCGGGGAGCTGTTTTTT
CASSGQGNTGELFF
>.|TRBV5-1|TRBD2|TRBJ2-1
TGCGCCAGCAGCCCAAGCGGGAGCTCCTACAATGAGCAGTTCTTC
CASSPSGSSYNEQFF
>.|TRBV7-8|.|TRBJ1-2
TGTGCCAGCAGCTTAGGGACAGCCTCTAGGTATGGCTACACCTTC
CASSLGTASRYGYTF
>.|TRBV7-2|.|TRBJ2-1
TGTGCCAGCAGCTTAGGATCGCAGATCAATGAGCAGTTCTTC
CASSLGSQINEQFF
>.|TRBV7-9|TRBD1|TRBJ2-7
TGTGCCAGCAGCGATTTCCGGGACAGCACCTACGAGCAGTACTTC
CASSDFRDSTYEQYF